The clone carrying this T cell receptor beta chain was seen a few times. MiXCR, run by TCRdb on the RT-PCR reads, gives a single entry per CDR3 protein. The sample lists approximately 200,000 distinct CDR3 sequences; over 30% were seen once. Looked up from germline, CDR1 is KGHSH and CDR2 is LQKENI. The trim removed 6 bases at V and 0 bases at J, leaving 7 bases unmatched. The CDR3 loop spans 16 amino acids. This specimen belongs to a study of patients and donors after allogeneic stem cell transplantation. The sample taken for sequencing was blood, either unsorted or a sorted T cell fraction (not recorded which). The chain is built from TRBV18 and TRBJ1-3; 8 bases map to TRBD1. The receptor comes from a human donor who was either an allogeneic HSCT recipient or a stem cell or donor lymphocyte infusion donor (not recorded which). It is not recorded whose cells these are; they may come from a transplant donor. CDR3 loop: CASSPRTGRSGNTIYF. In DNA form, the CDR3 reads TGTGCCAGCTCCCCTAGGACAGGGCGCTCTGGAAACACCATATATTTT.